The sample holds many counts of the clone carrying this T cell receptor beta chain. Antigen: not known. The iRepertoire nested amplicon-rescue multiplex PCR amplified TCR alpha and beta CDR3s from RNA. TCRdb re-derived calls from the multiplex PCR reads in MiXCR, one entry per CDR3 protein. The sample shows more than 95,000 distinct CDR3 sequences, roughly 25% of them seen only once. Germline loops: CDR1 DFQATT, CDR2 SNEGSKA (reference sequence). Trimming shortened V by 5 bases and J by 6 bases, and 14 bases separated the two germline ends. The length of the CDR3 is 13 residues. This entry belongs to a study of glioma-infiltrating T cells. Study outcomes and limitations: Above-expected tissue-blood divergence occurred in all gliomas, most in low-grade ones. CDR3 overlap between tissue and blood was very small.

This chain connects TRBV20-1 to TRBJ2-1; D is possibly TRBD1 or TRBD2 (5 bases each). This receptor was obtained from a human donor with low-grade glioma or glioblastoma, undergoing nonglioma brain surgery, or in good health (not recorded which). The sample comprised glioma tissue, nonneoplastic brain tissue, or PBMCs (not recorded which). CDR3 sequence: CSASTGLVNEQFF. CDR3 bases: TGCAGTGCTTCGACGGGGCTGGTCAATGAGCAGTTCTTC.